The 9 T cell receptor beta chains listed next were all sequenced from one sample in a study of blood T cell repertoires in COVID-19. The protocol was immunoSEQ multiplex PCR, while the TCRdb copy is restricted to in-frame clones and leaves out a portion. The repertoire holds roughly 200,000 clones, with roughly 85% as singletons. The sequenced sample was PBMCs or T cells enriched from blood (not recorded which). These receptors were collected from a woman in her thirties or forties with acute COVID-19.

V usage is TRBV28 and J usage is TRBJ1-6, with 9 nucleotides matching TRBD1. The V gene end was trimmed by 3 bases and the J gene end by 9 bases; junction bases not matched to a gene: 6. CDR1 MDHEN and CDR2 SYDVKM come from the germline V gene. This CDR3 is built from 15 residues. CDR3 sequence: CASSFSQGASSPLHF. CDR3 in DNA: TGTGCCAGCAGTTTTTCACAGGGGGCGTCTTCACCCCTCCACTTT.

The rearrangement links TRBV9 to TRBJ2-1; the D gene is possibly TRBD1 (5 bases). V was clipped by 2 bases and J by 10 bases, with 16 bases between them. In germline, CDR1 is SGDLS, CDR2 YYNGEE. CDR3 size: 14 residues. The CDR3 DNA follows: TGTGCCAGCAGCGTTAGAAGCCCACCAGGGGAGCAGTTCTTC. Translated: CASSVRSPPGEQFF.

The chain is built from TRBV18 and TRBJ1-2; D gene uncertain. V was pared by 4 bases and J by 8 bases, with 14 bases between. Germline CDR1 KGHSH, CDR2 LQKENI. The CDR3 length is 13 residues. The CDR3 reads CASSLEEGRGYTF. Here the CDR3 DNA reads TGTGCCAGCTCACTAGAAGAGGGAAGGGGCTACACCTTC.

This clone came up once. The rearrangement links TRBV11-3 to TRBJ2-7; no firm D call. Trimming cost V 1 base and J 2 bases, with 6 bases left between them. The CDR3 loop spans 13 amino acids. Per the germline V gene, CDR1 is SGHNT and CDR2 is YENEEA. The CDR3 spells CASSLGAAYEQYF. The CDR3 DNA is TGTGCCAGCAGCTTAGGGGCAGCCTACGAGCAGTACTTC.

The chain combines TRBV20-1 with TRBJ1-2; no reliable D call. CDR1 and CDR2 from the germline V gene are DFQATT and SNEGSKA (reference sequence). The CDR3 sequence is 9 residues long. Trimming took off 5 bases at V and 7 bases at J, with 5 bases between the two ends. The CDR3 loop is CSAAPGYTF. Here the CDR3 DNA reads TGCAGTGCTGCGCCTGGCTACACCTTC.

The chain is built from TRBV28 and TRBJ2-7; a weak D match, TRBD1 (5 bases). Germline assignment: CDR1 MDHEN and CDR2 SYDVKM. The CDR3 is made up of 14 amino acids. The V end was cut by 3 bases, the J end by 2 bases, with 11 bases between. CDR3 coding DNA: TGTGCCAGCAGTTTGGTAGGGGATACCTACGAGCAGTACTTC. This gives the protein CASSLVGDTYEQYF. The whole variable domain, remainder taken from reference TRBV28 and TRBJ2-7, is DVKVTQSSRYLVKRTGEKVFLECVQDMDHENMFWYRQDPGLGLRLIYFSYDVKMKEKGDIPEGYSVSREKKERFSLILESASTNQTSMYLCASSLVGDTYEQYFGPGTRLTVT.

This clone was picked up a small number of times. The CDR3, as DNA: TGTGCCTGGAGTTTAAGACACGCGGATACGCAGTATTTT. This gives the protein CAWSLRHADTQYF. J is TRBJ2-3 and V is TRBV30; D gene ambiguous. V was trimmed by 2 bases and J by 6 bases, leaving 12 bases between them. Germline CDR1 and CDR2: GTSNPN and SVGIG (reference sequence). The CDR3 sequence is 13 residues long.

The rearrangement uses TRBV28 and TRBJ1-2, with no clear D. The germline gives CDR1 MDHEN, CDR2 SYDVKM. The V gene lost 5 bases and the J gene lost 5 bases, with 15 bases spanning the gap. The CDR3 runs 14 residues. The chain's CDR3 is CASSPRQRLYGYTF. The CDR3 DNA is TGTGCCAGCAGTCCGCGGCAGCGCCTATATGGCTACACCTTC.

The V call is TRBV28, the J call TRBJ2-2; TRBD2 matches 10 bases. Germline values: CDR1 MDHEN, CDR2 SYDVKM. After removal of 6 bases from V and 2 bases from J, the junction contained 3 bases not matched to a gene. The CDR3 loop spans 15 amino acids. CDR3 sequence (DNA): TGTGCCAGCAGAACTAGCGGGGCCAACACCGGGGAGCTGTTTTTT. Amino acids: CASRTSGANTGELFF. The variable domain in full, completed from reference TRBV28 and TRBJ2-2, reads DVKVTQSSRYLVKRTGEKVFLECVQDMDHENMFWYRQDPGLGLRLIYFSYDVKMKEKGDIPEGYSVSREKKERFSLILESASTNQTSMYLCASRTSGANTGELFFGEGSRLTVL.